The 6 T cell receptor beta chains below come from one sample, sequenced in a study of blood T cell repertoires in COVID-19. The assay was immunoSEQ multiplex PCR, and TCRdb's table has in-frame clones only and misses some. The top ten clones hold over 15% of a sample with around 56,000 clones, more than 80% of them seen once. Sequencing input: peripheral blood. All receptors come from a human donor in a cohort sampled during active COVID-19.

V usage is TRBV7-2 and J usage is TRBJ2-5; TRBD1 agrees at 7 bases. The J segment lost 2 bases and the V segment lost 2 bases, leaving 11 bases of the junction unmatched. The CDR3 is 17 residues long. Germline CDR1 and CDR2: SGHTA and FQGNSA. The CDR3 loop is CASSLPLRGPRQETQYF. As DNA, the CDR3 is TGTGCCAGCAGCTTACCTTTGAGGGGGCCTCGGCAAGAGACCCAGTACTTC.

The chain has TRBV12-3 or TRBV12-4 and TRBJ1-2, with 11 positions matching TRBD1. J lost 7 bases, V lost 7 bases, and 5 bases had no gene match. CDR3 size: 13 residues. CDR3 protein: CASNLGTGGGYTF. The DNA for the CDR3 is TGTGCCAGCAATCTCGGGACAGGGGGTGGCTACACCTTC.

This chain links TRBV21-1 with TRBJ2-7; the table's D call, TRBD2, has no DNA check behind it. TRBV21-1 is reported as a pseudogene. CDR3 size: 19 residues. DNA of the CDR3: TGTGCCAGCAGCAAAGGTCGCTTTCGACTCCCCATTAAATACTACGAGCAGTACTTC. It specifies CASSKGRFRLPIKYYEQYF.

CDR3 residues: CASSPDYNQETQYF. The CDR3, as DNA: TGCGCCAGCAGCCCCGACTATAACCAAGAGACCCAGTACTTC. The chain is built from TRBV5-1 and TRBJ2-5; TRBD2 might be the D (5 bases). This CDR3 is built from 14 residues. V lost 4 bases to trimming and J lost 0 bases, with 10 bases between them. Germline lookup yields CDR1 SGHRS and CDR2 YFSETQ. Together with reference TRBV5-1 and TRBJ2-5, the CDR3 gives the full variable domain: KAGVTQTPRYLIKTRGQQVTLSCSPISGHRSVSWYQQTPGQGLQFLFEYFSETQRNKGNFPGRFSGRQFSNSRSEMNVSTLELGDSALYLCASSPDYNQETQYFGPGTRLLVL.

This chain links TRBV9 with TRBJ1-2; D is perhaps TRBD1 (6 bases). The CDR3 contains 17 residues. Germline V gene data show CDR1 as SGDLS and CDR2 as YYNGEE. Trimming pared 0 bases from V and 4 bases from J, leaving 19 bases between. CDR3 residues: CASSVVEGVGPIYGYTF. The CDR3, as DNA: TGTGCCAGCAGCGTAGTAGAGGGGGTCGGACCTATCTATGGCTACACCTTC.

V and J are TRBV9 and TRBJ2-3, with 9 bases aligning to TRBD2. The CDR3 loop spans 15 amino acids. Germline CDR1 and CDR2: SGDLS and YYNGEE. Trimming at V came to 0 bases and at J to 4 bases, leaving 3 bases not matched to a gene. As DNA, the CDR3 is TGTGCCAGCAGCGTAGAGGGACTAGCCGCAGATACGCAGTATTTT. It is translated as CASSVEGLAADTQYF.